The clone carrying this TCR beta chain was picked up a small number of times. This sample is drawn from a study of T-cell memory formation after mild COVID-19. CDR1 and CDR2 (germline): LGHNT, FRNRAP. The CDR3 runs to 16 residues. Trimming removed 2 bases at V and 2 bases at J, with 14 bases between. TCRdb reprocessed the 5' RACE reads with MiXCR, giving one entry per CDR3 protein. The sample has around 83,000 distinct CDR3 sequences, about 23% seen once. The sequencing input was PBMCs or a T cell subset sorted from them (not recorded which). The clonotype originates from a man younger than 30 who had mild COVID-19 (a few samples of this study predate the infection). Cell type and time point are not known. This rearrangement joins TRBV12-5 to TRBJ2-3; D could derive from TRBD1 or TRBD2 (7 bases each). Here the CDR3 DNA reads TGTGCTAGTGGTTTGCGAGGGGAGGGGGCCACAGATACGCAGTATTTT. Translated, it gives CASGLRGEGATDTQYF.